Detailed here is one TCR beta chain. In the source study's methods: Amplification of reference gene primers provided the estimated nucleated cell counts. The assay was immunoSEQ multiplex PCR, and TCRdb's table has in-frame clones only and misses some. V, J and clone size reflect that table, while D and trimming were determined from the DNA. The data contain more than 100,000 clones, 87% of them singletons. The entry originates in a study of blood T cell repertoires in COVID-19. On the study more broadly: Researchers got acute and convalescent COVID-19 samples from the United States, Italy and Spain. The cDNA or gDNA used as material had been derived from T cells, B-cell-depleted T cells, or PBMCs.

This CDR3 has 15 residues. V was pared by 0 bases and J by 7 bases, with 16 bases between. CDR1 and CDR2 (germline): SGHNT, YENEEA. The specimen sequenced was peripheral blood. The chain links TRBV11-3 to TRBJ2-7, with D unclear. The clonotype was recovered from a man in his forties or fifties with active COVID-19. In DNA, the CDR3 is TGTGCCAGCAGCTTAGACTCGGTCTCGTTGAAGGAGCAGTACTTC. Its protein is CASSLDSVSLKEQYF.